Below, 12 T cell receptor beta chains from the same sample are listed, as sequenced in a study of blood T cell repertoires in COVID-19 (dated by TCRdb to about 2020). Libraries were built with the immunoSEQ multiplex PCR assay. The source is immuneACCESS, and TCRdb retained only in-frame sequences with V and J called. Part of the clones is not carried over; for the studies checked, unresolved V genes explain less than half of this, and the remainder is unexplained. Within this sample are 200,000 to 250,000 clones, with about 82% of them counted one time only. The ten largest clones represent roughly 6.2% of the sample. The sample consisted of peripheral blood. The receptor source for this set is a woman older than 75 with COVID-19, enrolled during active disease.

The chain combines TRBV2 with TRBJ1-2, with TRBD1 matching over 11 bases. From germline, CDR1 is SNHLY and CDR2 FYNNEI. The ends lost 3 bases at V and 0 bases at J; junction bases unmatched: 3. The CDR3 covers 16 residues. The chain's CDR3 is CASSDPGQGANYGYTF. CDR3 coding DNA: TGTGCCAGCAGTGATCCGGGACAGGGGGCTAACTATGGCTACACCTTC.

The J gene is TRBJ1-5, the V gene TRBV9, with D possibly matching TRBD1 (5 bases). V gave up 0 bases and J gave up 3 bases, with 10 bases separating them. CDR1 SGDLS and CDR2 YYNGEE come from the germline V gene. The CDR3 consists of 15 residues. CDR3 loop: CASSVGAGHNQPQHF. The CDR3 DNA reads as TGTGCCAGCAGCGTAGGGGCAGGGCACAATCAGCCCCAGCATTTT.

The chain couples TRBV24-1 to TRBJ1-2, with D perhaps TRBD1 (6 bases). Germline V lookup: CDR1 KGHDR, CDR2 SFDVKD. With 4 bases removed from V and 4 bases from J, the gap between germline ends came to 12 bases. The CDR3 consists of 14 residues. DNA for the CDR3: TGTGCCACCAGTGAGCCCACAGGGTCCTATGGCTACACCTTC. Protein: CATSEPTGSYGYTF.

The chain employs TRBV6-2 or TRBV6-3 and TRBJ1-2; TRBD1 is a possible D gene (6 bases). The CDR3 contains 15 residues. V was pared by 0 bases and J by 8 bases, with 16 bases between. CDR1 and CDR2 from the germline V gene are MNHEY and SVGEGT. In nucleotides, the CDR3 is TGTGCCAGCAGTTACTCGGAGTCAGGGGCGACCGGCTACACCTTC. The encoded protein is CASSYSESGATGYTF.

The V gene is TRBV7-2, the J gene TRBJ2-1; TRBD2 aligns across 11 bases. With V trimmed by 0 bases and J by 9 bases, 10 bases remained unmatched. The CDR3 covers 17 residues. Germline CDR1 SGHTA, CDR2 FQGNSA. As DNA, the CDR3 is TGTGCCAGCAGCTTAGCACAGACTAGCGGGGCTCTTGGTGAGCAGTTCTTC. Translated: CASSLAQTSGALGEQFF.

In this sample, this clone turned up a few times. The chain uses TRBV28 and TRBJ1-5, with D unclear. V lost 10 bases, J lost 5 bases, and 12 bases lay in between. The CDR3 is 12 residues long. CDR1 MDHEN and CDR2 SYDVKM come from the germline V gene. The CDR3 spells CATSSGYQPQHF. The DNA of the CDR3 is TGTGCCACCTCCTCCGGGTATCAGCCCCAGCATTTT. Using reference TRBV28 and TRBJ1-5 for the parts outside the CDR3, the full variable domain is DVKVTQSSRYLVKRTGEKVFLECVQDMDHENMFWYRQDPGLGLRLIYFSYDVKMKEKGDIPEGYSVSREKKERFSLILESASTNQTSMYLCATSSGYQPQHFGDGTRLSIL.

The chain employs TRBV28 and TRBJ1-5, with 9 bases fitting TRBD1. The CDR3 has 15 residues. The germline V gene has CDR1 MDHEN and CDR2 SYDVKM. After removal of 6 bases from V and 6 bases from J, the junction contained 9 bases not matched to a gene. CDR3 DNA: TGTGCCAGCAGCCCTCAGGGACAGGGAAGTCAGCCCCAGCATTTT. It yields the protein CASSPQGQGSQPQHF. Variable domain in full (rest from reference TRBV28 and TRBJ1-5): DVKVTQSSRYLVKRTGEKVFLECVQDMDHENMFWYRQDPGLGLRLIYFSYDVKMKEKGDIPEGYSVSREKKERFSLILESASTNQTSMYLCASSPQGQGSQPQHFGDGTRLSIL.

This chain uses TRBV27 with TRBJ2-2, with 9 bases that match TRBD1. The CDR3 consists of 17 residues. V shed 1 base, J shed 4 bases, and the junction held 7 bases outside the gene matches. Germline V lookup: CDR1 MNHEY, CDR2 SMNVEV (reference sequence). CDR3 sequence reads: CASSLLSGTGSTGELFF. In nucleotides, the CDR3 is TGTGCCAGCAGTTTATTGTCCGGGACAGGGAGCACCGGGGAGCTGTTTTTT.

The chain uses TRBV2 and TRBJ2-2; 10 bases agree with TRBD2. Germline CDR1 and CDR2: SNHLY and FYNNEI. The CDR3 sequence is 15 residues long. The ends lost 8 bases at V and 4 bases at J; junction bases unmatched: 7. The chain's CDR3 is CASRSGGAGTGELFF. Written as DNA, the CDR3 is TGTGCCAGCCGAAGCGGGGGGGCGGGCACCGGGGAGCTGTTTTTT.

The CDR3 DNA reads TGTGCCAGCAGCCAAGGGACAGGGAAGGATACGCAGTATTTT. It is translated as CASSQGTGKDTQYF. The chain has TRBV3-1 (or the pseudogene TRBV3-2) and TRBJ2-3, with 8 bases aligning to TRBD1. This CDR3 comprises 14 residues. In germline, CDR1 is LGHDT, CDR2 YNNKEL (reference sequence). J lost 6 bases, V lost 1 base, and 3 bases had no gene match.

This chain connects TRBV18 to TRBJ2-3, with D possibly being TRBD1 (6 bases). V lost 6 bases to trimming and J lost 0 bases, with 16 bases between them. The length of the CDR3 is 16 residues. Germline V gene sequence: CDR1 KGHSH, CDR2 LQKENI. The CDR3 sequence: CASSPTGRTSTDTQYF. CDR3 bases: TGTGCCAGCTCCCCAACAGGGCGTACTAGCACAGATACGCAGTATTTT.

In this sample, this clone turned up a few times. The V gene is TRBV5-1, the J gene TRBJ2-4, with 7 bases aligning to TRBD1. In germline, CDR1 is SGHRS, CDR2 YFSETQ. The V segment lost 4 bases and the J segment 6 bases; nucleotides outside the gene matches: 4. The CDR3 spans 13 residues. The CDR3, as DNA: TGCGCCAGCAGCCCGGGACAGTTAAACATTCAGTACTTC. Translated: CASSPGQLNIQYF.